The 14 T cell receptor beta chains given below trace back to one sample, sequenced in a study of T cell changes during pregnancy in multiple sclerosis. TCRdb's table, derived via immunoSEQ multiplex PCR, lists solely in-frame clones and lacks some. This table holds 27,000 or so clones, about nine tenths found once. Material: CD8+ T cells from peripheral blood mononuclear cells, obtained in the second trimester of pregnancy. The receptors derive from a female donor with multiple sclerosis, enrolled in a pregnancy study.

The chain is built from TRBV4-2 and TRBJ2-7, with D possibly being TRBD2 (6 bases). The CDR3 has 16 residues. Germline CDR1 LGHNA, CDR2 YNFKEQ. The germline V and J ends were trimmed by 0 bases and 0 bases, with 12 bases remaining between them. The CDR3 bases are TGTGCCAGCAGCCAAGATTTCGGGGGTCCCTCCTACGAGCAGTACTTC. Protein product: CASSQDFGGPSYEQYF.

The rearrangement joins TRBV5-6 to TRBJ2-3, with 7 bases lining up with TRBD2. V was pared by 3 bases and J by 8 bases, with 0 bases of the junction left unmatched. CDR3 length: 11 amino acids. The germline gives CDR1 SGHDT, CDR2 YYEEEE. The CDR3 bases are TGTGCCAGCAGCTGGGAGGGTACGCAGTATTTT. Its translation is CASSWEGTQYF.

The chain uses TRBV4-1 and TRBJ2-5; no reliable D call. CDR3 length: 13 amino acids. Germline V lookup: CDR1 MGHRA, CDR2 YSYEKL. The V end lost 0 bases, the J end lost 3 bases, and 5 bases lay between the germline ends. DNA for the CDR3: TGCGCCAGCAGCCAAGACTTCGAAGAGACCCAGTACTTC. Its protein is CASSQDFEETQYF.

V and J are TRBV11-2 and TRBJ2-7; a possible D gene is TRBD2 (6 bases). V gave up 5 bases and J gave up 0 bases, with 11 bases separating them. The CDR3 length is 14 residues. CDR1 is SGHAT and CDR2 is FQNNGV in the germline V gene. Here the CDR3 DNA reads TGTGCCAGCAGCCTCCCGGGGGTCTCCTACGAGCAGTACTTC. Translated: CASSLPGVSYEQYF.

This chain connects TRBV9 to TRBJ1-1; D call uncertain. The length of the CDR3 is 13 residues. The V end was cut by 2 bases, the J end by 11 bases, with 16 bases between. The germline V gene encodes CDR1 SGDLS and CDR2 YYNGEE. The CDR3 DNA reads TGTGCCAGCAGCGTTAACCCGTCCTTGCAGGCTTTCTTT. This sequence encodes CASSVNPSLQAFF.

This chain joins TRBV6-5 and TRBJ2-7; D unresolved. Trimming took off 0 bases at V and 2 bases at J, with 14 bases between the two ends. Looked up from germline, CDR1 is MNHEY and CDR2 is SVGAGI. This CDR3 contains 16 residues. CDR3 sequence (DNA): TGTGCCAGCAGTTACTCACGCACAGTGCCAACCTACGAGCAGTACTTC. This encodes CASSYSRTVPTYEQYF.

This clone appeared a single time. This rearrangement joins TRBV6-1 to TRBJ2-3, with 7 bases that match TRBD2. Trimming removed 1 base from V and 4 bases from J; junction bases left unmatched: 2. Germline V CDR1 and CDR2: MNHNS, SASEGT. CDR3 size: 14 residues. The CDR3 DNA reads as TGTGCCAGCAGTGAAGGGGGGGGTCCAGATACGCAGTATTTT. This gives the protein CASSEGGGPDTQYF.

This clone was seen only once. The rearrangement joins TRBV10-1 to TRBJ1-1, with 8 bases fitting TRBD1. The CDR3 runs to 18 residues. CDR1 and CDR2 (germline): WNHNN, SYGVQD (reference sequence). V dropped 5 bases and J dropped 4; count of bases not matched to a gene: 18. CDR3 amino acids: CASSSKGEQQGARTEAFF. The CDR3 coding sequence is TGCGCCAGCAGTAGTAAGGGAGAGCAGCAGGGGGCCCGCACTGAAGCTTTCTTT.

This clone appeared a single time. This rearrangement joins TRBV13 to TRBJ1-2; possible D gene TRBD1, 5 bases. The V end lost 3 bases, the J end lost 3 bases, and 8 bases lay between the germline ends. In germline, CDR1 is PRHDT, CDR2 FYEKMQ (reference sequence). There are 13 residues in the CDR3. The CDR3: CASSLTDYYGYTF. The DNA of the CDR3 is TGTGCCAGCAGCTTGACAGACTACTATGGCTACACCTTC.

On this clone: This may stem from a read error, because a much larger clone lies one nucleotide away. This chain connects TRBV6-4 to TRBJ2-3, with TRBD2 identical over 9 bases. CDR3 length: 14 amino acids. From germline, CDR1 is MRHNA and CDR2 SNTAGT. Trimming took 4 bases from V and 2 from J; bases not matched to a gene: 1. CDR3 in amino acids: CASSGGGATDTQYF. Here the CDR3 DNA reads TGTGCCAGCAGTGGCGGGGGGGCCACAGATACGCAGTATTTT.

This rearrangement joins TRBV19 to TRBJ1-5; D unclear. V was shortened by 3 bases and J by 8 bases, with 14 bases between the two germline ends. The CDR3 covers 14 residues. The V gene's germline CDR1 is LNHDA and CDR2 SQIVND (reference sequence). The CDR3 reads CASSMDSEAKPQHF. DNA for the CDR3: TGTGCCAGTAGTATGGACTCGGAGGCCAAGCCCCAGCATTTT. The full variable domain, its missing parts supplied by reference TRBV19 and TRBJ1-5, is DGGITQSPKYLFRKEGQNVTLSCEQNLNHDAMYWYRQDPGQGLRLIYYSQIVNDFQKGDIAEGYSVSREKKESFPLTVTSAQKNPTAFYLCASSMDSEAKPQHFGDGTRLSIL.

This chain uses TRBV6-6 with TRBJ1-2; D may be TRBD1 (5 bases). The V and J ends lost 6 bases and 4 bases respectively, with 15 bases between them. This CDR3 is 14 amino acids long. CDR1 and CDR2 from the germline V gene are MNHNY and SVGAGI (reference sequence). This CDR3 is CASSPLQGIYGYTF. For the CDR3, the DNA is TGTGCCAGCAGCCCCCTTCAGGGTATCTATGGCTACACCTTC.

Turning to this clone: Other nucleotide sequences from this sample produce the same CDR3. This chain links TRBV6-5 with TRBJ2-7; tentative D call: TRBD2 (6 bases). This CDR3 region has 12 residues. The V gene's germline CDR1 is MNHEY and CDR2 SVGAGI. V was shortened by 3 bases and J by 5 bases, with 8 bases between the two germline ends. The CDR3 spells CASSYRGNEQYF. CDR3 DNA sequence: TGTGCCAGCAGTTATCGGGGGAACGAGCAGTACTTC.

By sample share, this clone is medium-sized. This chain joins TRBV19 and TRBJ2-2; maybe TRBD2 (5 bases). V shed 6 bases and J shed 6 bases, with 17 bases lying between them. CDR3 length equals 15 residues. The germline gives CDR1 LNHDA, CDR2 SQIVND (reference sequence). The CDR3 DNA reads TGTGCCAGTAGACGATCACTCGGGGTCTCCGGGGAGCTGTTTTTT. Its translation: CASRRSLGVSGELFF.